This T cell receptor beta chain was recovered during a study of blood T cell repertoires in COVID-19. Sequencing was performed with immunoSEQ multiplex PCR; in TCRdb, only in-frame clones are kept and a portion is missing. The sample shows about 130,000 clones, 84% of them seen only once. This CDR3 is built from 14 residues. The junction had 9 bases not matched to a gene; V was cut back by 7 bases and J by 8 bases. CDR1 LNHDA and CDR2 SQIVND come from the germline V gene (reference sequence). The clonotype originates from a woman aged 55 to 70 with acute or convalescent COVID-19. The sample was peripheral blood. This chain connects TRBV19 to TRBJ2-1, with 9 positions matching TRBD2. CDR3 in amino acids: CASMRLAGSDEQFF. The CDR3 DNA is TGTGCCAGTATGCGGCTAGCGGGGAGCGATGAGCAGTTCTTC.